Below are 18 T cell receptor beta chains sequenced from a single sample in a study of CD8+ T cells in alopecia areata (dated by TCRdb to the late 2010s). Taken with the paper, the label for time point translates to: 4 weeks on oral tofacitinib. Reading the label with the study, this specimen's treatment or condition is: oral pan-JAK inhibitor, 5-10 mg twice daily. The method behind the library was the immunoSEQ multiplex PCR assay. RNA was extracted from all samples and reverse transcribed into cDNA as template for TCR sequencing. TCRdb mirrors the immuneACCESS table, restricted to in-frame sequences. Some clones are absent from its copies; in checked studies, under half trace to an unresolved V gene, and the reason for the others is unknown. The sample yields around 140,000 clones; 50% to 65% were counted once. The ten largest clones capture about a sixth of the sample. The specimen comprised CD8+ T cells sorted from blood, sampled at week 4, from a patient treated with tofacitinib. The receptor source for this set is a human donor with alopecia areata.

The chain joins TRBV7-2 to TRBJ2-1, with D tentatively TRBD1 or TRBD2 (6 bases each). Germline lookup yields CDR1 SGHTA and CDR2 FQGNSA. This CDR3 contains 14 residues. Trimming stripped 2 bases from V and 4 bases from J, with 9 bases between. CDR3 protein: CASSLPGAYNEQFF. CDR3 DNA: TGTGCCAGCAGCTTACCGGGGGCTTACAATGAGCAGTTCTTC.

V usage is TRBV6-5 and J usage is TRBJ1-1; D is undetermined. Trimming took 9 bases from V and 0 from J, leaving 11 bases between them. Germline V CDR1 and CDR2: MNHEY, SVGAGI. The CDR3 spans 13 residues. Here the CDR3 DNA reads TGTGCCAGTAGTACAGATCTGAACACTGAAGCTTTCTTT. Its translation: CASSTDLNTEAFF.

The rearrangement joins TRBV6-1 to TRBJ1-2; D gene uncertain. CDR3 length: 13 amino acids. V lost 2 bases and J lost 4, with 8 bases in between. Germline assignment: CDR1 MNHNS and CDR2 SASEGT. The chain's CDR3 is CASSEMTSYGYTF. The CDR3 nucleotides are TGTGCCAGCAGTGAAATGACATCCTATGGCTACACCTTC.

The rearrangement links TRBV27 to TRBJ1-1, with unresolved D. The germline V and J ends were trimmed by 10 bases and 1 base, with 13 bases remaining between them. Germline loops: CDR1 MNHEY, CDR2 SMNVEV (reference sequence). This CDR3 has 13 amino acids. CDR3 sequence (DNA): TGTGCCACCGGCGGAGAAAGGAACACTGAAGCTTTCTTT. Its translation: CATGGERNTEAFF.

The sample holds a few counts of this clone. The V call is TRBV7-8, the J call TRBJ2-5, with 7 bases lining up with TRBD2. The J segment lost 1 base and the V segment lost 4 bases, leaving 0 bases of the junction unmatched. The CDR3 length is 13 residues. In germline, CDR1 is SGHVS, CDR2 FQNEAQ. DNA for the CDR3: TGTGCCAGCAGCTCGGGGGGCCAAGAGACCCAGTACTTC. Translation: CASSSGGQETQYF. The full variable domain, in which reference TRBV7-8 and TRBJ2-5 provide the parts outside the CDR3, is GAGVSQSPRYKVAKRGQDVALRCDPISGHVSLFWYQQALGQGPEFLTYFQNEAQLDKSGLPSDRFFAERPEGSVSTLKIQRTQQEDSAVYLCASSSGGQETQYFGPGTRLLVL.

V usage is TRBV7-8 and J usage is TRBJ2-7, with unresolved D. CDR3 size: 14 residues. CDR1 SGHVS and CDR2 FQNEAQ come from the germline V gene. Trimming stripped 5 bases from V and 1 base from J, with 12 bases between. The CDR3 loop reads CASSPLPRSYEQYF. As DNA, the CDR3 is TGTGCCAGCAGCCCACTCCCCCGGTCCTACGAGCAGTACTTC. Variable domain in full (rest from reference TRBV7-8 and TRBJ2-7): GAGVSQSPRYKVAKRGQDVALRCDPISGHVSLFWYQQALGQGPEFLTYFQNEAQLDKSGLPSDRFFAERPEGSVSTLKIQRTQQEDSAVYLCASSPLPRSYEQYFGPGTRLTVT.

The chain couples TRBV5-4 to TRBJ2-1; D unresolved. Trimming removed 4 bases at V and 8 bases at J, with 10 bases between. The germline CDR1 and CDR2 sequences are SGHNT and YYREEE (reference sequence). The CDR3 sequence is 12 residues long. CDR3 nucleotide sequence: TGTGCCAGCAGCCGGGCAATCGATGAGCAGTTCTTC. Translated, it gives CASSRAIDEQFF.

As for this clone: One end of the junction fails to match germline, which may point to a read error. The sample holds other DNA sequences that translate to the same CDR3. CDR3 region: CSVEGGEGDQPQHF. CDR3 in DNA: TGCAGCGTTGAAGGCGGAGAGGGAGATCAACCCCAGCATTTT. The chain has TRBV29-1 and TRBJ1-5; the D is unclear. CDR1 and CDR2 from the germline V gene are SQVTM and ANQGSEA. The CDR3 is 14 amino acids.

The chain joins TRBV19 to TRBJ1-5; 7 nucleotides align to TRBD1. Per the germline V gene, CDR1 is LNHDA and CDR2 is SQIVND (reference sequence). V was pared by 3 bases and J by 2 bases, with 19 bases of the junction left unmatched. The CDR3 is 20 residues long. CDR3 nucleotide sequence: TGTGCCAGTAGTATCGAGACAGGGACCGGGGGATATCACGGCAATCAGCCCCAGCATTTT. Its translation: CASSIETGTGGYHGNQPQHF. Supplemented by reference TRBV19 and TRBJ1-5, the full variable domain reads DGGITQSPKYLFRKEGQNVTLSCEQNLNHDAMYWYRQDPGQGLRLIYYSQIVNDFQKGDIAEGYSVSREKKESFPLTVTSAQKNPTAFYLCASSIETGTGGYHGNQPQHFGDGTRLSIL.

The chain uses TRBV9 and TRBJ2-5; D may be TRBD1 or TRBD2 (5 bases each). Germline values: CDR1 SGDLS, CDR2 YYNGEE. This CDR3 region has 15 residues. Between the trimmed V and J ends, which lost 1 base and 5 bases, there was a span of 15 bases. The CDR3 nucleotides are TGTGCCAGCAGCGTATGGGGGAATCCGACGGAGACCCAGTACTTC. Residues: CASSVWGNPTETQYF. Full variable domain (rest looked up from reference TRBV9 and TRBJ2-5): DSGVTQTPKHLITATGQRVTLRCSPRSGDLSVYWYQQSLDQGLQFLIQYYNGEERAKGNILERFSAQQFPDLHSELNLSSLELGDSALYFCASSVWGNPTETQYFGPGTRLLVL.

This chain joins TRBV7-2 and TRBJ2-3, with 10 nucleotides matching TRBD2. This CDR3 comprises 17 residues. The junction had 14 bases not matched to a gene; V was cut back by 5 bases and J by 6 bases. The V gene's germline CDR1 is SGHTA and CDR2 FQGNSA. The CDR3 DNA reads TGTGCCAGCAGCCCTCCTAGCGGGGGCCCGGGGGGGGATACGCAGTATTTT. It is translated as CASSPPSGGPGGDTQYF.

The chain joins TRBV15 to TRBJ2-1; no clear D. The ends were cut back, 0 bases at V and 8 bases at J, with 11 bases in the middle. In germline, CDR1 is LNHNV, CDR2 YYDKDF (reference sequence). The CDR3 extends over 14 amino acids. The CDR3 DNA sequence: TGTGCCACCAGCAGAGAGTTGGCCCCCGATGAGCAGTTCTTC. Amino acid sequence: CATSRELAPDEQFF.

This clone has just a few counts. Other DNA variants within this sample encode the same CDR3. The V call is TRBV5-6, the J call TRBJ1-1; unclear D gene. V was clipped by 2 bases and J by 7 bases, with 6 bases between them. Germline V gives CDR1 SGHDT, CDR2 YYEEEE. This CDR3 is built from 11 residues. The CDR3 here is CASSFGREAFF. In DNA, the CDR3 is TGTGCCAGCAGCTTTGGTCGTGAAGCTTTCTTT.

The gene calls are TRBV6-5 and TRBJ2-5; 8 bases line up with TRBD2. The germline V gene encodes CDR1 MNHEY and CDR2 SVGAGI. With 6 bases clipped from V and 4 bases from J, the junction kept 7 bases outside the gene matches. This CDR3 is built from 14 residues. CDR3 loop: CASSWTSRRETQYF. The CDR3 DNA reads as TGTGCCAGCAGCTGGACTAGCCGTCGAGAGACCCAGTACTTC.

This clone has a handful of counts. The chain combines TRBV27 with TRBJ1-2; 9 bases agree with TRBD1. This CDR3 is 13 amino acids long. Germline loops: CDR1 MNHEY, CDR2 SMNVEV (reference sequence). Germline trimming cut 5 bases from V and 4 bases from J; bases unmatched to any gene: 2. This CDR3 reads CASSGQGIYGYTF. CDR3 DNA sequence: TGTGCCAGCAGTGGACAGGGGATCTATGGCTACACCTTC.

This clone was seen a handful of times. The chain has TRBV29-1 and TRBJ2-7, with D perhaps TRBD2 (5 bases). CDR1 is SQVTM, CDR2 ANQGSEA, per germline. The CDR3 consists of 13 residues. Trimming cost V 0 bases and J 3 bases, with 9 bases left between them. The CDR3 DNA is TGCAGCGTTGAAGAACCCAGCGGCTACGAGCAGTACTTC. It codes for CSVEEPSGYEQYF.

The chain is built from TRBV7-2 and TRBJ1-2, with D hard to call. The V gene's germline CDR1 is SGHTA and CDR2 FQGNSA. The CDR3 extends over 13 amino acids. The V gene lost 5 bases and the J gene lost 5 bases, with 12 bases spanning the gap. The CDR3 sequence is CASSPTLPYGYTF. The CDR3 DNA reads TGTGCCAGCAGCCCGACACTTCCTTATGGCTACACCTTC.

On this clone: An end of the junction differs from the germline gene, which may be a read error. This rearrangement joins TRBV5-1 to TRBJ1-6; D gene unclear. Germline assignment: CDR1 SGHRS and CDR2 YFSETQ. There are 14 residues in the CDR3. DNA of the CDR3: TGCGCCAGCAGCTTGGGGGTCTATTATTCACCCCTCCACTTT. It yields the protein CASSLGVYYSPLHF. The whole variable domain, filled in from reference TRBV5-1 and TRBJ1-6, reads KAGVTQTPRYLIKTRGQQVTLSCSPISGHRSVSWYQQTPGQGLQFLFEYFSETQRNKGNFPGRFSGRQFSNSRSEMNVSTLELGDSALYLCASSLGVYYSPLHFGNGTRLTVT.